This record looks at one T cell receptor (beta chain) sequence and its context. Its antigen is unknown. These data are taken from a study of monozygotic twins with cystic fibrosis. General observations from the study: No link emerged between shared CDR3 counts and age, concordance or severity. Unrelated CF individuals shared fewer identical clonotypes than monozygotic CF twins. Co-twins had the most similar V usage for 13 of 16 pairs, J for 8.

TCRdb's table, derived via immunoSEQ multiplex PCR, lists solely in-frame clones and lacks some. Of some 17,000 clones listed, 90% to 97% are singletons. The sequence was collected from a girl aged 2 to 10 with cystic fibrosis. The source material was blood.

CDR3 amino acids: CASSLDRSGGELFF. In DNA, the CDR3 is TGCGCCAGCAGCTTGGACAGGTCCGGGGGGGAGCTGTTTTTT. The chain combines TRBV5-1 with TRBJ2-2; D is possibly TRBD1 (5 bases). Germline assignment: CDR1 SGHRS and CDR2 YFSETQ. This CDR3 is 14 amino acids long. V shed 0 bases and J shed 8 bases, with 11 bases lying between them.